Following are 2 T cell receptor beta chains from one sample sequenced in a study of blood T cell repertoires in COVID-19. Some clones are missing from TCRdb's copy, which holds only in-frame ones; the method was immunoSEQ multiplex PCR. The profile shows over 70,000 clones, 70% to 85% of them singletons. Sequenced sample: peripheral blood. Receptor source: a woman aged 55-70 years with acute or convalescent COVID-19.

The CDR3 here is CASSNQGLAGGRHEQFF. The CDR3, as DNA: TGTGCCAGCAGCAACCAAGGACTAGCGGGAGGTCGCCATGAGCAGTTCTTC. This chain links TRBV5-5 with TRBJ2-1; 14 bases align to TRBD2. CDR3 size: 17 residues. The J segment lost 8 bases and the V segment lost 4 bases, leaving 11 bases of the junction unmatched. Germline CDR1 SGHKS, CDR2 YYEKEE (reference sequence).

J is TRBJ1-4 and V is TRBV28; possibly TRBD1 for D (6 bases). V dropped 5 bases and J dropped 0 bases, with 13 bases sitting between them. This CDR3 region has 16 residues. Per the germline V gene, CDR1 is MDHEN and CDR2 is SYDVKM. DNA for the CDR3: TGTGCCAGCAGTCAGCGGGGGCTTGCAACTAATGAAAAACTGTTTTTT. Protein: CASSQRGLATNEKLFF.